This T cell receptor (beta chain) was identified in a study of CD8 T cells in Susac syndrome (dated by TCRdb to the late 2010s). Concerning the study at large: Among the sequenced Susac syndrome patients, about 6 had clinically active disease and fewer than 10 were in clinical remission. Clonality of the CD8+ T cell repertoire was compared between about a dozen healthy donors, approximately 14 Susac syndrome patients and under 16 multiple sclerosis patients. Whether CD8+ T cell activation and differentiation in Susac syndrome was antigen driven was tested using repertoire sequencing. At blood withdrawal, Susac syndrome patients were either therapy-naive, taking corticosteroids (in some cases with IVIg as well), or taking IVIg alone.

Here is what the overall study found, with its caveats: Looking at Susac-specific public clones, the researchers identified fewer than 20 in the total CD8+ repertoire and about 5 in the CD8+ TEMRA repertoire. Clonal expansion was seen in Susac syndrome CD8+ repertoires, peaking in CD8+ TEMRA cells and being greater in clinically active patients than in remitting ones. The study acknowledged that relatively few individuals were included in the TCR sequencing and HLA analysis.

Points on this clonotype: The antigen this receptor binds is unknown. Base qualities are not at hand, and no much larger clone is one base apart.

High-throughput TCR beta sequencing profiled peripheral blood CD8+ and CD4+ T cells from healthy donors, Susac syndrome patients and multiple sclerosis patients. Recently defined diagnostic criteria for definite or probable disease were met by the Susac syndrome patients. CD8+ TEMRA cells were enriched by FACS, while bulk CD8+ and CD4+ T cells were purified by magnetic negative isolation. Blood was drawn into EDTA tubes, processed within 24 hours, and PBMCs were isolated by density gradient centrifugation. PBMCs destined for TCR sequencing were cryopreserved in liquid nitrogen and later thawed in a 37 °C water bath. A purity of at least 90% was achieved for sorted or isolated CD4+, CD8+ and CD8+ TEMRA cells. RNA was extracted using the RNeasy kit, and roughly 0.45 to 1 ug of the RNA was reverse transcribed with random hexamers. TCR beta CDR3 regions were amplified with the immunoSEQ multiplex PCR assay covering 54 Vbeta and 13 Jbeta segments. Bias from PCR amplification was corrected by using a synthetic template baseline for primer optimization and for computational correction. On the study's bioinformatics: Reads were annotated to V, D and J genes according to IMGT and were analyzed with immunoSEQ Analyzer, with only productive sequences retained. Clonality was computed as one minus Shannon entropy normalized by log2 of the number of productive unique sequences. For each patient and control, public and private clones were evaluated within the 100 most prevalent clones. Susac-specific clones were defined as absent from healthy and MS cohorts, 1052 published viral clones and other ImmuneACCESS disease sequences. In TCRdb, the public reads were trimmed at Q25 with fastp and aligned with MiXCR, with productive beta chains retained. Entries are consolidated by CDR3 protein sequence, retaining the most common genes and DNA. The V and J calls and clone size are TCRdb's, not the authors'. This sample gives roughly 89,000 distinct CDR3 sequences in total; approximately 96% of them show up just once. The top ten hold about 0.41% of the sample.

Trimming costs V 2 bases and J 5 bases, and their ends lie 13 bases apart. CDR1 MDHEN and CDR2 SYDVKM were looked up in the germline V gene. There are 14 amino acids in the CDR3, from cysteine to phenylalanine inclusive. The entry retains the CDR3 DNA only, 42 bases that are in frame from base 1. This receptor was obtained from a human donor with Susac syndrome. This receptor chain uses TRBV28 and TRBJ2-7, with the D gene call left open. The sample comprised CD8+ T cells from PBMCs. The CDR3 reads CASSLHSKVHEQYF. The nucleotides read TGTGCCAGCAGTTTACACTCAAAGGTCCACGAGCAGTACTTC.